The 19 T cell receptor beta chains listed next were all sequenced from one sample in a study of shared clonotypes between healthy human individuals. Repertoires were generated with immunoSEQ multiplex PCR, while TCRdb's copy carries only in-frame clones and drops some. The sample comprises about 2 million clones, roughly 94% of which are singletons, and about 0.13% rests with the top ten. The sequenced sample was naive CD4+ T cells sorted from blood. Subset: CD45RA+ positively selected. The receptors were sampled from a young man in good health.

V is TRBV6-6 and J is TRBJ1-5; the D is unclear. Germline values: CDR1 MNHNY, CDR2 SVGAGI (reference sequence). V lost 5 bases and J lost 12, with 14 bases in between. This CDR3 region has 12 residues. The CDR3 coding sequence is TGTGCCAGCAGTCCCCTTCGATGGGGCCAGCATTTT. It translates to CASSPLRWGQHF.

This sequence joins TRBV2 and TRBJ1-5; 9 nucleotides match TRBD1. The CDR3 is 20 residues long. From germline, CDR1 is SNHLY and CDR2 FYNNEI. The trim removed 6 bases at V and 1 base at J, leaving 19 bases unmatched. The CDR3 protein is CASSNRRRGQGVSSNQPQHF. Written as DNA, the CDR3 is TGTGCCAGCAGCAACAGGCGGAGGGGACAGGGAGTATCGAGCAATCAGCCCCAGCATTTT.

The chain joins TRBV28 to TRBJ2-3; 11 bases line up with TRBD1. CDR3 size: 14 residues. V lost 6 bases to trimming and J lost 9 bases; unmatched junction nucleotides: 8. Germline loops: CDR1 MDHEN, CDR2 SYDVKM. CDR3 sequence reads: CASSPDRGRLTQYF. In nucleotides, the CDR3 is TGTGCCAGCAGCCCGGACAGGGGGCGCTTGACGCAGTATTTT.

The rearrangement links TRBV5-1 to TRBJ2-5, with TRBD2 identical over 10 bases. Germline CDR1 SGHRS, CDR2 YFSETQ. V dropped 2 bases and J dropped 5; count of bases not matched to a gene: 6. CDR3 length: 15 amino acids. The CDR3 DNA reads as TGCGCCAGCAGCTTCCTAGCGGGAGAGGGGGAGACCCAGTACTTC. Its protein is CASSFLAGEGETQYF. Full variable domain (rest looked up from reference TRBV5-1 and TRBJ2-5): KAGVTQTPRYLIKTRGQQVTLSCSPISGHRSVSWYQQTPGQGLQFLFEYFSETQRNKGNFPGRFSGRQFSNSRSEMNVSTLELGDSALYLCASSFLAGEGETQYFGPGTRLLVL.

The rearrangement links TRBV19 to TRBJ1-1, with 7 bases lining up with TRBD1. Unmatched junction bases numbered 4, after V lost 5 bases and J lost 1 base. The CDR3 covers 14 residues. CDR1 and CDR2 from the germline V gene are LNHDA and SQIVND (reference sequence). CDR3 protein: CASSSRDRNTEAFF. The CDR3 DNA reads TGTGCCAGTAGTTCCCGGGACAGGAACACTGAAGCTTTCTTT.

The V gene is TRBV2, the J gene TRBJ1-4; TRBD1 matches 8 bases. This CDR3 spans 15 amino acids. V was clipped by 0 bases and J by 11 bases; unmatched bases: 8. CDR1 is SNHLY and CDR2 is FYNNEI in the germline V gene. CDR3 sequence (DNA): TGTGCCAGCAGTGAAGCGCTTCAGGGGGCTGGTAAACTGTTTTTT. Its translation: CASSEALQGAGKLFF.

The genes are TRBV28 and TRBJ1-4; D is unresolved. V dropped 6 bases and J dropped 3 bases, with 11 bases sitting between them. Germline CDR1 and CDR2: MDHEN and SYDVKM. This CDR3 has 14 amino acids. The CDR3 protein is CASSLVYPNEKLFF. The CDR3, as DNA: TGTGCCAGCAGCCTCGTTTACCCTAATGAAAAACTGTTTTTT.

The DNA for the CDR3 is TGTGCCAGCAGTTTGCCCGCTCCGACGGGACAAAGCTCCTACAATGAGCAGTTCTTC. Amino acids: CASSLPAPTGQSSYNEQFF. The rearrangement links TRBV28 to TRBJ2-1; a weak D match, TRBD1 (6 bases). The ends were cut back, 3 bases at V and 0 bases at J, with 21 bases in the middle. The CDR3 consists of 19 residues. The germline CDR1 and CDR2 sequences are MDHEN and SYDVKM.

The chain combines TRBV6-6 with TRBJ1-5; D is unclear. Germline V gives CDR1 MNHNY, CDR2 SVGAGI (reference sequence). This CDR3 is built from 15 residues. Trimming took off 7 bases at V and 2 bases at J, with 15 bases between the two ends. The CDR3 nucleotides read TGTGCCAGCACCCCCAGTAATGGGGGCAATCAGCCCCAGCATTTT. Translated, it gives CASTPSNGGNQPQHF.

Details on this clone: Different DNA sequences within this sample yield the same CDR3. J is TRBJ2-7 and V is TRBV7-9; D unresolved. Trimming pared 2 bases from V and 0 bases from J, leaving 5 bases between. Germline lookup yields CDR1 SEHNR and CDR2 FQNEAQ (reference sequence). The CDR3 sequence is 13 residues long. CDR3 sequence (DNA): TGTGCCAGCAGCTTAAGTAGCTCCTACGAGCAGTACTTC. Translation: CASSLSSSYEQYF.

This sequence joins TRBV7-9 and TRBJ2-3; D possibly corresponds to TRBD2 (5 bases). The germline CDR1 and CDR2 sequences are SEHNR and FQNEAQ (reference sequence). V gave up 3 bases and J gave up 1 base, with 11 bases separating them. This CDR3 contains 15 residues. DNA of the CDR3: TGTGCCAGCAGCTTCGGGGATCTCGGCACAGATACGCAGTATTTT. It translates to CASSFGDLGTDTQYF.

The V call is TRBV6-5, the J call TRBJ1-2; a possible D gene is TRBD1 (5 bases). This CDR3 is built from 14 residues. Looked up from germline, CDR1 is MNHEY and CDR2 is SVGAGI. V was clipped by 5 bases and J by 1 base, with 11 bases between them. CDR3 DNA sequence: TGTGCCAGCAGTCGGGGACCATTTAACTATGGCTACACCTTC. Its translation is CASSRGPFNYGYTF.

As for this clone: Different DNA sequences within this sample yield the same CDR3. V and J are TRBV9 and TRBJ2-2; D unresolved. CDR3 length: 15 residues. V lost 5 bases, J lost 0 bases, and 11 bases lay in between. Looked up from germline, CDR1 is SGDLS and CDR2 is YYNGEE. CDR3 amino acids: CASSLGSTNTGELFF. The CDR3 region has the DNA TGTGCCAGCAGTTTAGGGTCCACGAACACCGGGGAGCTGTTTTTT. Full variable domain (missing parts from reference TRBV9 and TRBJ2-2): DSGVTQTPKHLITATGQRVTLRCSPRSGDLSVYWYQQSLDQGLQFLIQYYNGEERAKGNILERFSAQQFPDLHSELNLSSLELGDSALYFCASSLGSTNTGELFFGEGSRLTVL.

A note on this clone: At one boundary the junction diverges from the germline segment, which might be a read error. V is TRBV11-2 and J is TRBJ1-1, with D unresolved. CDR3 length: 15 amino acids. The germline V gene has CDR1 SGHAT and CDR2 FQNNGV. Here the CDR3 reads CACSLGPAGNTEAFF. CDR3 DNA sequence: TGTGCCTGCAGCTTAGGCCCGGCGGGGAACACTGAAGCTTTCTTT.

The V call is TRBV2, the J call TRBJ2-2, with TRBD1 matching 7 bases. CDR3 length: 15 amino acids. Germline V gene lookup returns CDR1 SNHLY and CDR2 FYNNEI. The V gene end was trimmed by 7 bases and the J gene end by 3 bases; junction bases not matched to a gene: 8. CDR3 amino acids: CASKVTGTDTGELFF. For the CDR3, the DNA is TGTGCCAGCAAAGTGACAGGGACGGACACCGGGGAGCTGTTTTTT.

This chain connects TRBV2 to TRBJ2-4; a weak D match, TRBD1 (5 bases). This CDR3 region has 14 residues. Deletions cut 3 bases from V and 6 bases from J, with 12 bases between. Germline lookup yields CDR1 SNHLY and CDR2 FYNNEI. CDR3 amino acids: CASSDKGVLNIQYF. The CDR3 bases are TGTGCCAGCAGTGATAAAGGGGTTTTAAACATTCAGTACTTC.

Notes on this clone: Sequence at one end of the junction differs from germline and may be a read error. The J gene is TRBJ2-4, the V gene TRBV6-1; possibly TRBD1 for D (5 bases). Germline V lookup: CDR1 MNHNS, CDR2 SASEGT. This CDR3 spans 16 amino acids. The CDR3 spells CASREDSTLAKNIQYF. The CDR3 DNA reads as TGTGCCAGCAGAGAAGACAGTACTCTAGCCAAAAACATTCAGTACTTC.

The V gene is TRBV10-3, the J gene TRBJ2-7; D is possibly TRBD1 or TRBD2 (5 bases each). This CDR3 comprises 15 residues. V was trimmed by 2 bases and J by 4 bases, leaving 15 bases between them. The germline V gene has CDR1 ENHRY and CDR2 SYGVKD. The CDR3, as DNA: TGTGCCATCAGTGAGCCCTGGGGGAGTAGGTACGAGCAGTACTTC. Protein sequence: CAISEPWGSRYEQYF.

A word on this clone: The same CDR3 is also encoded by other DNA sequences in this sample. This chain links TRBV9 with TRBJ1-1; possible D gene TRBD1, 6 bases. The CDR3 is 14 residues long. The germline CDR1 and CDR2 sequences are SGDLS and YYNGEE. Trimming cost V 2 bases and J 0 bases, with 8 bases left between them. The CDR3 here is CASSVQGMNTEAFF. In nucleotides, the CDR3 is TGTGCCAGCAGCGTTCAGGGGATGAACACTGAAGCTTTCTTT.